These 23 T cell receptor beta chains came from one sample sequenced in a study of cytomegalovirus exposure and HLA in healthy donors. Amplification used 60 Vbeta primers and 13 Jbeta primers. Only in-frame clones appear in the TCRdb table, and some are missing; sequencing was by immunoSEQ multiplex PCR. The sample records 97,000 or so clones, roughly 60% being singletons. The sequenced sample consisted of PBMCs. The receptors were sampled from a human donor in good health.

The chain recombines TRBV27 with TRBJ1-6; D call uncertain. V was trimmed by 3 bases and J by 14 bases, leaving 17 bases between them. This CDR3 region has 14 residues. Germline V CDR1 and CDR2: MNHEY, SMNVEV (reference sequence). The CDR3, as DNA: TGTGCCAGCAGTTTCAGCCGGGATACGAGCTCCCTCCACTTT. This encodes CASSFSRDTSSLHF.

This clone was found once. The V gene is TRBV2, the J gene TRBJ1-2; 8 bases are a match to TRBD1. J was trimmed by 2 bases and V by 6 bases; bases with no gene match: 2. This CDR3 has 13 residues. CDR1 is SNHLY, CDR2 FYNNEI, per germline. CDR3 loop: CASSGQGNYGYTF. CDR3 bases: TGTGCCAGCAGCGGACAGGGAAACTATGGCTACACCTTC. The whole variable domain, filled in from reference TRBV2 and TRBJ1-2, reads EPEVTQTPSHQVTQMGQEVILRCVPISNHLYFYWYRQILGQKVEFLVSFYNNEISEKSEIFDDQFSVERPDGSNFTLKIRSTKLEDSAMYFCASSGQGNYGYTFGSGTRLTVV.

This clone has a handful of counts. The rearrangement joins TRBV10-3 to TRBJ1-2, with TRBD1 as a possible D gene (6 bases). V gave up 6 bases and J gave up 2 bases, with 13 bases separating them. Germline CDR1 is ENHRY and CDR2 is SYGVKD. The CDR3 totals 14 residues. CDR3 coding DNA: TGTGCCATCAGACAGGGTACGCGGAACTATGGCTACACCTTC. This translates into CAIRQGTRNYGYTF.

The rearrangement uses TRBV27 and TRBJ2-7, with 11 positions matching TRBD1. From germline, CDR1 is MNHEY and CDR2 SMNVEV (reference sequence). V was pared by 4 bases and J by 4 bases, with 3 bases of the junction left unmatched. The CDR3 covers 14 residues. CDR3 coding DNA: TGTGCCAGCAGTTGGGGACAGGGGGGGTACGAGCAGTACTTC. Translating gives CASSWGQGGYEQYF.

The V and J genes are TRBV4-1 and TRBJ2-3; 8 bases fit TRBD2. The germline V gene has CDR1 MGHRA and CDR2 YSYEKL. The V gene end was trimmed by 2 bases and the J gene end by 3 bases; junction bases not matched to a gene: 4. This CDR3 comprises 15 residues. The chain's CDR3 is CASSQFGRVTDTQYF. For the CDR3, the DNA is TGCGCCAGCAGCCAATTCGGGAGGGTAACAGATACGCAGTATTTT.

The chain is built from TRBV9 and TRBJ2-2; 8 bases are shared with TRBD1. V lost 0 bases and J lost 1; bases outside the gene matches: 5. The CDR3 runs 17 residues. Germline V CDR1 and CDR2: SGDLS, YYNGEE. CDR3 sequence: CASSVGRGTGNTGELFF. CDR3 nucleotide sequence: TGTGCCAGCAGCGTAGGTAGAGGGACAGGGAACACCGGGGAGCTGTTTTTT.

The V and J genes are TRBV6-5 and TRBJ2-3; TRBD1 might be the D (6 bases). V was trimmed by 0 bases and J by 6 bases, leaving 10 bases between them. The V gene's germline CDR1 is MNHEY and CDR2 SVGAGI. This CDR3 contains 14 residues. The CDR3 coding sequence is TGTGCCAGCAGTTACTCGACAGGTCCGGATACGCAGTATTTT. Its protein is CASSYSTGPDTQYF.

This chain joins TRBV10-3 and TRBJ2-7; TRBD2 is a possible D gene (5 bases). Trimming left V 1 base short and J 0 bases short, with 16 bases between. The CDR3 length is 17 residues. Germline V gene lookup returns CDR1 ENHRY and CDR2 SYGVKD. CDR3 sequence reads: CAISELPSRASSYEQYF. DNA for the CDR3: TGTGCCATCAGTGAGTTGCCTTCGAGGGCAAGCTCCTACGAGCAGTACTTC.

This sequence joins TRBV19 and TRBJ2-1; D may be TRBD2 (6 bases). Germline V gene lookup returns CDR1 LNHDA and CDR2 SQIVND (reference sequence). The CDR3 contains 16 residues. Trimming pared 4 bases from V and 2 bases from J, leaving 15 bases between. CDR3 in amino acids: CASSTSGAGPYNEQFF. The CDR3 nucleotides are TGTGCCAGTAGTACCTCGGGAGCGGGCCCCTACAATGAGCAGTTCTTC.

The chain couples TRBV19 to TRBJ2-6; D possibly corresponds to TRBD1 (6 bases). CDR1 and CDR2 (germline): LNHDA, SQIVND (reference sequence). The CDR3 spans 17 residues. V was shortened by 5 bases and J by 0 bases, with 14 bases between the two germline ends. CDR3 coding DNA: TGTGCCAGTAGTCCCCGTGGGGGCAACTCTGGGGCCAACGTCCTGACTTTC. This sequence encodes CASSPRGGNSGANVLTF.

The rearrangement links TRBV10-1 to TRBJ2-1, with 7 bases that match TRBD2. The V segment lost 0 bases and the J segment 7 bases; nucleotides outside the gene matches: 15. The CDR3 runs to 18 residues. Germline V CDR1 and CDR2: WNHNN, SYGVQD (reference sequence). The CDR3 sequence: CASSESKFGGPGGNEQFF. The CDR3 region has the DNA TGCGCCAGCAGTGAGTCGAAATTCGGAGGACCCGGGGGGAATGAGCAGTTCTTC.

This clone was detected a few times. V gene TRBV28 combines with J gene TRBJ1-5, with a possible D match to TRBD1 (6 bases). The CDR3 consists of 15 residues. CDR1 and CDR2 (germline): MDHEN, SYDVKM. V lost 6 bases and J 5 bases, leaving 17 bases between the germline ends. The CDR3 reads CASRPGGGGYQPQHF. In DNA form, the CDR3 reads TGTGCCAGCAGGCCTGGGGGAGGGGGATATCAGCCCCAGCATTTT. The full variable domain, rest sourced from reference TRBV28 and TRBJ1-5, is DVKVTQSSRYLVKRTGEKVFLECVQDMDHENMFWYRQDPGLGLRLIYFSYDVKMKEKGDIPEGYSVSREKKERFSLILESASTNQTSMYLCASRPGGGGYQPQHFGDGTRLSIL.

The chain employs TRBV7-6 and TRBJ2-7; D may be TRBD1 (6 bases). This CDR3 region has 13 residues. Per germline, CDR1 SGHVS and CDR2 FNYEAQ. Trimming shortened V by 8 bases and J by 6 bases, and 17 bases separated the two germline ends. This chain's CDR3 is CASANREGLEQYF. CDR3 DNA: TGTGCCAGCGCGAACAGGGAAGGTCTCGAGCAGTACTTC.

This clone was seen only a few times. V is TRBV28 and J is TRBJ2-6; D is perhaps TRBD1 (6 bases). Germline lookup yields CDR1 MDHEN and CDR2 SYDVKM. The V and J ends lost 5 bases and 1 base respectively, with 9 bases between them. The CDR3 has 15 amino acids. CDR3 DNA: TGTGCCAGCAGTCCTCAGGGGTCTGGGGCCAACGTCCTGACTTTC. Protein product: CASSPQGSGANVLTF. Looking up the rest from reference TRBV28 and TRBJ2-6 gives the full variable domain: DVKVTQSSRYLVKRTGEKVFLECVQDMDHENMFWYRQDPGLGLRLIYFSYDVKMKEKGDIPEGYSVSREKKERFSLILESASTNQTSMYLCASSPQGSGANVLTFGAGSRLTVL.

The gene calls are TRBV6-5 and TRBJ2-2; possibly TRBD2 for D (5 bases). Germline values: CDR1 MNHEY, CDR2 SVGAGI. This CDR3 is built from 15 residues. V lost 7 bases, J lost 5 bases, and 17 bases lay in between. CDR3 sequence (DNA): TGTGCCAGCACCCATGTGAGGGATAGGACCGGGGAGCTGTTTTTT. This translates into CASTHVRDRTGELFF.

This clone came up a few times. V usage is TRBV6-5 and J usage is TRBJ1-4; 8 positions match TRBD1. V dropped 6 bases and J dropped 8; count of bases not matched to a gene: 8. The V gene's germline CDR1 is MNHEY and CDR2 SVGAGI. The CDR3 consists of 14 residues. The CDR3 sequence is CASSRGTGKEKLFF. CDR3 coding DNA: TGTGCCAGCAGCCGCGGGACAGGCAAGGAAAAACTGTTTTTT.

This chain links TRBV14 with TRBJ1-1; the D gene is possibly TRBD1 (5 bases). V was pared by 2 bases and J by 4 bases, with 17 bases between. This CDR3 comprises 16 residues. CDR1 and CDR2 from the germline V gene are SGHDN and FVKESK. CDR3 coding DNA: TGTGCCAGCAGCCAACTCCTGGTGACGGGGGGCACTGAAGCTTTCTTT. Its translation: CASSQLLVTGGTEAFF.

This clone was recorded a few times. The chain carries TRBV7-3 and TRBJ2-5, with 8 positions matching TRBD2. V trimming: 5 bases; J trimming: 5 bases; junction bases outside the gene matches: 10. This CDR3 region has 15 residues. The germline V gene encodes CDR1 SGHTA and CDR2 FQGTGA. The CDR3 sequence is CASSLRGGVGETQYF. The CDR3 nucleotides read TGTGCCAGCAGCCTCCGGGGGGGAGTTGGGGAGACCCAGTACTTC. The entire variable domain, with the rest obtained from reference TRBV7-3 and TRBJ2-5, is as follows: GAGVSQTPSNKVTEKGKYVELRCDPISGHTALYWYRQSLGQGPEFLIYFQGTGAADDSGLPNDRFFAVRPEGSVSTLKIQRTERGDSAVYLCASSLRGGVGETQYFGPGTRLLVL.

This clone was recorded a few times. CDR3: CASSPRLTGVETQYF. In DNA, the CDR3 is TGTGCCAGCAGCCCTCGGTTAACAGGGGTAGAGACCCAGTACTTC. The J gene is TRBJ2-5, the V gene TRBV7-8; 7 bases are shared with TRBD1. CDR1 is SGHVS, CDR2 FQNEAQ, per germline. There are 15 residues in the CDR3. J was trimmed by 4 bases and V by 5 bases; bases with no gene match: 10.

This chain connects TRBV7-9 to TRBJ2-7; D gene uncertain. Per the germline V gene, CDR1 is SEHNR and CDR2 is FQNEAQ (reference sequence). This CDR3 has 12 amino acids. Trimming removed 6 bases at V and 0 bases at J, with 6 bases between. The CDR3 coding sequence is TGTGCCAGCAGTTCTAGCTCCTACGAGCAGTACTTC. It yields the protein CASSSSSYEQYF.

This clone turned up a few times. The V gene is TRBV5-1, the J gene TRBJ2-1; the D gene is possibly TRBD1 (12 bases). The CDR3 is 18 amino acids. V was shortened by 0 bases and J by 7 bases, with 23 bases between the two germline ends. Germline CDR1 is SGHRS and CDR2 is YFSETQ. The CDR3 region has the DNA TGCGCCAGCAGCTTGGTGGGACAGGGGGCTAGCGGGAGGAATGAGCAGTTCTTC. It is translated as CASSLVGQGASGRNEQFF.

This clone was counted once. The chain couples TRBV6-6 to TRBJ2-5; tentatively, D is TRBD2 (5 bases). V gave up 0 bases and J gave up 2 bases, with 7 bases separating them. The CDR3 has 14 residues. Germline assignment: CDR1 MNHNY and CDR2 SVGAGI (reference sequence). In DNA, the CDR3 is TGTGCCAGCAGTTACTCGTCGGGGCAAGAGACCCAGTACTTC. Protein sequence: CASSYSSGQETQYF.

The chain uses TRBV30 and TRBJ1-1; tentative D call: TRBD1 (5 bases). Trimming pared 0 bases from V and 10 bases from J, leaving 15 bases between. CDR1 and CDR2 from the germline V gene are GTSNPN and SVGIG (reference sequence). The CDR3 contains 13 residues. The CDR3 here is CAWSVGGPGGAFF. The CDR3 nucleotides are TGTGCCTGGAGTGTGGGCGGGCCCGGGGGAGCTTTCTTT. Full variable domain (remainder filled in from reference TRBV30 and TRBJ1-1): SQTIHQWPATLVQPVGSPLSLECTVEGTSNPNLYWYRQAAGRGLQLLFYSVGIGQISSEVPQNLSASRPQDRQFILSSKKLLLSDSGFYLCAWSVGGPGGAFFGQGTRLTVV.